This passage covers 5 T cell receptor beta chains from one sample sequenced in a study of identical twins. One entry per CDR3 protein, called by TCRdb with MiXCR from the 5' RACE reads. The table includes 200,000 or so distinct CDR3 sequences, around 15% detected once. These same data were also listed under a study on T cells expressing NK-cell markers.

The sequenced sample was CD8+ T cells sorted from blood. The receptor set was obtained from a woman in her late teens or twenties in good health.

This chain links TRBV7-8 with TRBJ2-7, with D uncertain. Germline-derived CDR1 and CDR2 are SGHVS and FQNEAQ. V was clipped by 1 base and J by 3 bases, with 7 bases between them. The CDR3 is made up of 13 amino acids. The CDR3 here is CASSLELVYEQYF. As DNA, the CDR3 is TGTGCCAGCAGCTTAGAGCTAGTCTACGAGCAGTACTTC.

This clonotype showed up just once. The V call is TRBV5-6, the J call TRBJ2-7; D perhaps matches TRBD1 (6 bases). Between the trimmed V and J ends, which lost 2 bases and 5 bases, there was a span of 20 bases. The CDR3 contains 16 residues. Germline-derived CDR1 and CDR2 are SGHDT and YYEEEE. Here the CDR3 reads CASSFFGGEDSNEQYF. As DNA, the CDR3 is TGTGCCAGCAGCTTCTTTGGGGGCGAGGACAGTAACGAGCAGTACTTC.

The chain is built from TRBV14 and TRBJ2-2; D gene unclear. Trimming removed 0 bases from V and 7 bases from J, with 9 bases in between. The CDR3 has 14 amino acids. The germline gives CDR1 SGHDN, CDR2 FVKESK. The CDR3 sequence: CASSQDIWGGELFF. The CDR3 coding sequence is TGTGCCAGCAGCCAAGATATCTGGGGCGGGGAGCTGTTTTTT.

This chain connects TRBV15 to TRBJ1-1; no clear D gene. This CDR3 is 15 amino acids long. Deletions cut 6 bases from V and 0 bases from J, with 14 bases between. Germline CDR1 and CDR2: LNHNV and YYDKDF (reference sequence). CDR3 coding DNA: TGTGCCACCAGAGCCGGAGCTCTAGTGAACACTGAAGCTTTCTTT. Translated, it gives CATRAGALVNTEAFF.

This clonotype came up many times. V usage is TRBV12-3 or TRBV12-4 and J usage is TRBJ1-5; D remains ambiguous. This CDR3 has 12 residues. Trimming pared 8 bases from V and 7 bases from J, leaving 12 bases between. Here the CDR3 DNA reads TGTGCCAGCCAGGACGCGGAACAGCCCCAGCATTTT. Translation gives CASQDAEQPQHF.